This record covers a single T cell receptor beta chain. In the original analysis: Reference gene primer amplification in the assay estimated nucleated cell counts. Clones were sequenced by immunoSEQ multiplex PCR, and TCRdb holds only the in-frame ones, with some missing. D and trimming come from the DNA, and the V and J calls and clone size come from that table. Of 150,000 to 200,000 clones in the sample, more than 80% were seen once. The data were obtained in a study of blood T cell repertoires in COVID-19. Looking at the study overall: Specimens from acute and convalescent COVID-19 originated in the United States, Italy and Spain. From T cells, B-cell-depleted T cells, or PBMCs came the material, which was cDNA or gDNA.

This CDR3 has 16 residues. Germline trimming cut 4 bases from V and 3 bases from J; bases unmatched to any gene: 9. Per germline, CDR1 GTSNPN and CDR2 SVGIG (reference sequence). The source material was peripheral blood. The sequence was obtained from a man in his 60s with acute or convalescent COVID-19. The chain links TRBV30 to TRBJ1-6; TRBD1 matches at 7 bases. CDR3 protein: CAWKGGQSGYNSPLHF. DNA for the CDR3: TGTGCCTGGAAAGGGGGACAGTCAGGCTATAATTCACCCCTCCACTTT.